This T cell receptor (beta chain) was documented in a study of cytomegalovirus exposure and HLA in healthy donors. The CDR3 is 17 amino acids. In germline, CDR1 is SGHRS, CDR2 YFSETQ. Trimming took off 4 bases at V and 0 bases at J, with 19 bases between the two ends. Study observations and caveats: TRBV6-2, TRBV6-3 and some other V segments were excluded as indistinguishable.

Researchers ran the PCR with 60 Vbeta and 13 Jbeta primers. The protocol was immunoSEQ multiplex PCR, while the TCRdb copy is restricted to in-frame clones and leaves out a portion. The sample has about 140,000 clones, 76% seen once. There are a few counts of this clone. Its target is unknown. The sequence came from a woman aged 40 to 50 in good health and CMV-seronegative. V and J are TRBV5-1 and TRBJ1-1, with TRBD1 as a possible D gene (5 bases). Specimen: PBMCs. CDR3 loop: CASSTRGGIAMNTEAFF. The CDR3 DNA sequence: TGCGCCAGCAGCACTAGGGGAGGGATAGCAATGAACACTGAAGCTTTCTTT.